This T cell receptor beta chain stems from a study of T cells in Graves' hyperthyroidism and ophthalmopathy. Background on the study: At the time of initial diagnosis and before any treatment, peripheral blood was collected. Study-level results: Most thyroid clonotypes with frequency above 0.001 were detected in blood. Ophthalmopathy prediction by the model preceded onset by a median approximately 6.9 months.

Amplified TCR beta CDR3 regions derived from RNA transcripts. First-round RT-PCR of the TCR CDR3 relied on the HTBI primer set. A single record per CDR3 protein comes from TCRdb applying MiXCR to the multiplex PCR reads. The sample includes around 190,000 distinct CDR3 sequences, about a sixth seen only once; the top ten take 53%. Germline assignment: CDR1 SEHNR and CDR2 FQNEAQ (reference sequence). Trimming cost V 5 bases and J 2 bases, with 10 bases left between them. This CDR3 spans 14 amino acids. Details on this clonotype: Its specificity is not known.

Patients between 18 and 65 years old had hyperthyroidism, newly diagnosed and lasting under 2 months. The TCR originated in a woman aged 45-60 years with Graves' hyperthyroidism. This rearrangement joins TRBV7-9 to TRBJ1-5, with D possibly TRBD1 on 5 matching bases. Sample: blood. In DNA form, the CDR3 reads TGTGCCAGCAGCCAGGGTTTTGGCAATCAGCCCCAGCATTTT. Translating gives CASSQGFGNQPQHF.